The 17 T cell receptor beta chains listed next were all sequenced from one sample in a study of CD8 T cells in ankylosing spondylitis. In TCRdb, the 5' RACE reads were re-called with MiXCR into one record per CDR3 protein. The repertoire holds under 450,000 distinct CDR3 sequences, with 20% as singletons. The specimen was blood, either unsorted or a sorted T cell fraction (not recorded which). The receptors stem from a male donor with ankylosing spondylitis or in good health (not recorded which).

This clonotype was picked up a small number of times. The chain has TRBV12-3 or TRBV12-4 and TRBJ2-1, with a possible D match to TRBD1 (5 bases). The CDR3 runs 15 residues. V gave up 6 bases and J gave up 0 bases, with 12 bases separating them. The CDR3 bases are TGTGCCAGCAGCCTACTTGACAGCTCCTACAATGAGCAGTTCTTC. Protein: CASSLLDSSYNEQFF.

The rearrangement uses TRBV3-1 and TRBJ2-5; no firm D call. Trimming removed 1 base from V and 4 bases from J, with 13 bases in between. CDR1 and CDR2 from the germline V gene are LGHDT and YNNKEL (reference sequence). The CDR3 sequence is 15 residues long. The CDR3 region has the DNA TGTGCCAGCAGCCAAGTCGGTGATGCAGGAGAGACCCAGTACTTC. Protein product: CASSQVGDAGETQYF.

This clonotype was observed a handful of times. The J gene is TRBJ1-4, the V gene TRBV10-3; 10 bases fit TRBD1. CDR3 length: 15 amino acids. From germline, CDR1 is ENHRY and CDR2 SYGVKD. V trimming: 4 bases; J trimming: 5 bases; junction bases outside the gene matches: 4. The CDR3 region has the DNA TGTGCCATCAGTGCCAGACAGGGGGCCAATGAAAAACTGTTTTTT. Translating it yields CAISARQGANEKLFF.

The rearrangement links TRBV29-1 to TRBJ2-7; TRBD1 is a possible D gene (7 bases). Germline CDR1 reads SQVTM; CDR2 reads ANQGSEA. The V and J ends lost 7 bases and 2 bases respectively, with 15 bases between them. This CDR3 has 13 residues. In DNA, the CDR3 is TGCAGCGCCGGCGGGACAGCAACCTACGAGCAGTACTTC. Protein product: CSAGGTATYEQYF.

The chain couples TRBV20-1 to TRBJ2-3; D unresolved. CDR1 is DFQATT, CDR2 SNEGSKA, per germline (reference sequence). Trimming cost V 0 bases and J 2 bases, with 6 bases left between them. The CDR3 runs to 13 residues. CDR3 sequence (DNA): TGCAGTGCTAGAGATTTCTACACAGATACGCAGTATTTT. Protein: CSARDFYTDTQYF.

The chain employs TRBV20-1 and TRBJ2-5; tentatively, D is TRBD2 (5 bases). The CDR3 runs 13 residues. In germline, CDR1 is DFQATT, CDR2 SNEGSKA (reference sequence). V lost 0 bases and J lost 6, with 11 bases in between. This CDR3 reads CSARDRGFQTQYF. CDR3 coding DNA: TGCAGTGCTAGAGATCGGGGTTTCCAGACCCAGTACTTC.

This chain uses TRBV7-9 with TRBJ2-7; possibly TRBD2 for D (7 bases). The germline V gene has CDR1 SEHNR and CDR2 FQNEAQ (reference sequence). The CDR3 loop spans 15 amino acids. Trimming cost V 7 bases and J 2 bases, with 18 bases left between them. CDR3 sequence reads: CASTPMQGTTYEQYF. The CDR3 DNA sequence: TGTGCCAGCACCCCGATGCAGGGGACTACCTACGAGCAGTACTTC.

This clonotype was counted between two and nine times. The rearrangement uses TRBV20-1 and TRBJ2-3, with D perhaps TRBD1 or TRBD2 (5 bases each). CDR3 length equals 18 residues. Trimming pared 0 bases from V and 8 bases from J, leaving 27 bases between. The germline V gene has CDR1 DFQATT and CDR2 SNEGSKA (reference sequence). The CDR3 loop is CSARERTGTDPRPVTQYF. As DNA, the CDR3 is TGCAGTGCTAGAGAGCGCACCGGGACCGACCCCCGCCCGGTTACGCAGTATTTT.

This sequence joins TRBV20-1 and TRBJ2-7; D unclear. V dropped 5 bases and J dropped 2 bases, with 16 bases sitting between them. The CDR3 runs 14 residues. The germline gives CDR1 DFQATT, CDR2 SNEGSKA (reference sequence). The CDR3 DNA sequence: TGCAGTGCTCCCACCTGGACGGAAACCTACGAGCAGTACTTC. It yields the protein CSAPTWTETYEQYF.

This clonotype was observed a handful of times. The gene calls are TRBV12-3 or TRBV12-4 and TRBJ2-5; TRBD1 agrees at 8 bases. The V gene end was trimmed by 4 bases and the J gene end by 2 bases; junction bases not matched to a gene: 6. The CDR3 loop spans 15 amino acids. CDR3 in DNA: TGTGCCAGCAGTTATGGACAGGGAGTACAAGAGACCCAGTACTTC. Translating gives CASSYGQGVQETQYF.

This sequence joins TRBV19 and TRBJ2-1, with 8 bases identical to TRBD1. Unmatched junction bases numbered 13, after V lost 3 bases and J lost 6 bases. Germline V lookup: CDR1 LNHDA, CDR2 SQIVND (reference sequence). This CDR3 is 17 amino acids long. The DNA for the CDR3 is TGTGCCAGTAGTATGGTGGGTGGGGCAGGGGGCTTCAATGAGCAGTTCTTC. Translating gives CASSMVGGAGGFNEQFF.

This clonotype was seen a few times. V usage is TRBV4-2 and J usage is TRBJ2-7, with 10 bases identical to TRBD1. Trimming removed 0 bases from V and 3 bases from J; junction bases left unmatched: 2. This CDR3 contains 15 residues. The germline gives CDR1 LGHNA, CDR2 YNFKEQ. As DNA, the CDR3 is TGTGCCAGCAGCCAAGAGGGACAGGGGAACTACGAGCAGTACTTC. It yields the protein CASSQEGQGNYEQYF.

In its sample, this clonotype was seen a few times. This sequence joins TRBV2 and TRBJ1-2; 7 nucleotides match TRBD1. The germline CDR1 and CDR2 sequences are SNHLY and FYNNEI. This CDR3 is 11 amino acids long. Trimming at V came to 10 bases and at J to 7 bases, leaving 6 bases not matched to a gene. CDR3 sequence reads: CATRGQFGYTF. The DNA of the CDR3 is TGTGCCACCCGGGGACAGTTTGGCTACACCTTC. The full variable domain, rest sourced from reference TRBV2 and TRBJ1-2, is EPEVTQTPSHQVTQMGQEVILRCVPISNHLYFYWYRQILGQKVEFLVSFYNNEISEKSEIFDDQFSVERPDGSNFTLKIRSTKLEDSAMYFCATRGQFGYTFGSGTRLTVV.

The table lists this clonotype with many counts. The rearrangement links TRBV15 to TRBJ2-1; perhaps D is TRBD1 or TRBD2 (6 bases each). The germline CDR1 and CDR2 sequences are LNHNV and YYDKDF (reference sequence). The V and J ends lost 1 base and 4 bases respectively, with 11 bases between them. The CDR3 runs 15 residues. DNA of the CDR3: TGTGCCACCAGCAGAGCGGGGGCATCATACAATGAGCAGTTCTTC. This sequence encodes CATSRAGASYNEQFF.

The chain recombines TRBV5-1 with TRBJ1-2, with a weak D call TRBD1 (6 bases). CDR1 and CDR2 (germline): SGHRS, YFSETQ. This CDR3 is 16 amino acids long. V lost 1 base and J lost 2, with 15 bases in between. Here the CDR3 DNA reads TGCGCCAGCAGCTTGTGGACAGTTGAGGAGAACTATGGCTACACCTTC. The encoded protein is CASSLWTVEENYGYTF. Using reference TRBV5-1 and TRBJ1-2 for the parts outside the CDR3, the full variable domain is KAGVTQTPRYLIKTRGQQVTLSCSPISGHRSVSWYQQTPGQGLQFLFEYFSETQRNKGNFPGRFSGRQFSNSRSEMNVSTLELGDSALYLCASSLWTVEENYGYTFGSGTRLTVV.

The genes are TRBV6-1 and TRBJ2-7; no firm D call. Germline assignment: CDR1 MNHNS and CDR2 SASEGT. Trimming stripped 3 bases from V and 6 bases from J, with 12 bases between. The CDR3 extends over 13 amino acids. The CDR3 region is CASSDRTSREQYF. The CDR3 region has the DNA TGTGCCAGCAGTGACAGGACCTCTCGCGAGCAGTACTTC.

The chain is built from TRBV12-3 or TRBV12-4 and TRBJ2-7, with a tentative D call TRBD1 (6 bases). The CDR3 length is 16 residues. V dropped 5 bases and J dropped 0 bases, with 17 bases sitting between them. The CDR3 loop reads CASSLLRGPNSYEQYF. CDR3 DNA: TGTGCCAGCAGTCTCCTCAGGGGACCTAACTCCTACGAGCAGTACTTC.